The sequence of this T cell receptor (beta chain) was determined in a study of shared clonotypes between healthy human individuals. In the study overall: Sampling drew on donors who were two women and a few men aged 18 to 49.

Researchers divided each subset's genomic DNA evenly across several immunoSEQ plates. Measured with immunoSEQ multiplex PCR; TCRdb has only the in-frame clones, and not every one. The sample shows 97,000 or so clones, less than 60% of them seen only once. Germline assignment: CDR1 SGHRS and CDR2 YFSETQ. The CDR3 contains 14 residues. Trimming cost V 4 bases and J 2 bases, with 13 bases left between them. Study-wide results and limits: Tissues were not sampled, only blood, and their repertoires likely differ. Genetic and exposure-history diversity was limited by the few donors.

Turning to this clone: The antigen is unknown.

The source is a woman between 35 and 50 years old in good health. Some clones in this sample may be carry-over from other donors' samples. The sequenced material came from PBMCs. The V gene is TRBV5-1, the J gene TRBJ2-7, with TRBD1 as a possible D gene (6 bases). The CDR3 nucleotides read TGCGCCAGCAGCCGAGAGGGACAACCCTACGAGCAGTACTTC. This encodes CASSREGQPYEQYF.